The sequence of this T cell receptor beta chain was determined in a study of beta chain features in type 1 diabetes (dated by TCRdb to 2017 to 2018). In terms of the full investigation: Mean age, gender distribution, total cell number and subset yield were not different between patients and healthy donors. A total of 90 million to 120 million sorted cells were examined across all samples, and a strong correlation was observed between cell number per subset and RNA yield. In the study, recently diagnosed type 1 diabetes patients and matched healthy donors were compared on the TCRB repertoires of their sorted circulating CD4+ T cell subsets. Naive and central memory subsets were obtained from all 30 or so donors, but regulatory and stem cell-like memory subsets were isolated from only 8 patients and roughly 8 healthy donors. The paper's findings and limits, for the study overall: Naive, central memory and regulatory TCRB repertoires appeared more similar among patients than among healthy donors. PCR might favor shorter templates, but patient and control samples were amplified and corrected together, so any skew would affect both groups equally. Because the HLA sub-analyses included only small numbers of individuals, any influence of HLA type on TCRB rearrangement was left unresolved. At VDJ recombination sites, type 1 diabetes patients had fewer insertions and more deleted nucleotides, which implies abnormalities in thymic rearrangement. In all four CD4+ subsets, TCRB CDR3 length was moderately but significantly shorter in type 1 diabetes patients. Because cDNA was sequenced instead of genomic DNA, highly expressing activated cells could be over-represented, though the groups showed no difference in activation or CD3 levels.

All of the isolated RNA was reverse transcribed with the High Capacity cDNA Reverse Transcription Kit, so expressed TCRB transcripts were sequenced. Naive, central memory and regulatory T cell samples underwent deep immunoSEQ sequencing, averaging roughly 3.3 million total reads per sample. After sorted cells were lysed in RLT buffer, RNA was extracted with DNase-treated RNeasy Micro or Mini kits, with the choice depending on cell number. To prevent cross-contamination, every cell subset was processed on its own, while patient and healthy donor samples were processed together. Using the immunoSEQ multiplex PCR, TCRB sequences were amplified from cDNA into 87-bp fragments spanning the CDR3 region. Amplicons were sequenced on the Illumina HiSeq platform. The study's own analysis went as follows. PCR bias was corrected computationally using synthetic template baselines, and reads within Hamming distance 2 were collapsed, with unmergeable singletons discarded. Reads were aligned against IMGT so that V, D and J genes, CDR3 length and insertions or deletions at six rearrangement sites could be assigned. Within each subset, clonotype counts were normalized to sorted cell number, after which true diversity and Gini coefficients were computed with the tcR R package. The overlap coefficient, calculated on TCRB nucleotide sequences, was used to measure repertoire sharing. Held by TCRdb, this immuneACCESS table contains in-frame sequences only and omits some clones. Under half of the omission traces to an unresolved V gene where checked; the cause of the rest is unknown. For V, J and clone size, that table is used; D and trimming come from the DNA. This sample comprises approximately 160,000 clones, roughly 9% of them detected only once. Around 2.5% of the sample is taken by the ten largest.

Each donor gave one peripheral blood draw, approximately 0.11 L on average, collected into heparinised tubes. A BD FACSAria II was used to sort naive, central memory, regulatory and stem cell-like memory CD4+ T cells with a panel that included CD45RO, CCR7, CD25, CD127, CD95 and CD27. All sorted populations exceeded 95% purity. PBMCs were separated immediately by Lymphoprep density gradient centrifugation and were stained directly, without being cultured. So that batch effects would be minimized, each experiment stained and sorted samples in pairs, pairing one healthy donor with one patient. Remarks on this clone: Its target antigen remains unknown. Qualities for individual bases were not recorded, and no much larger clone is one base off.

The trim is 5 bases for V and 4 bases for J, with a gap of 14 bases between the germline ends. Inclusive of the bounding cysteine and phenylalanine, the CDR3 is 14 residues long. Only the CDR3 DNA stays, 42 bases, in frame from base 1. CDR1 SEHNR and CDR2 FQNEAQ were looked up in the germline V gene (reference sequence). The receptor chain draws on TRBV7-9 and TRBJ1-1, with no confident D gene call. The sequenced sample was central memory CD4+ T cells from blood. The receptor's source is a woman under 30 in good health. The DNA sequence follows: TGTGCCAGCAGCCCCCTAGCCCAGCTCACTGAAGCTTTCTTT. Its product reads: CASSPLAQLTEAFF.